A few counts support the clone carrying this T cell receptor beta chain. Its antigen is unidentified. The data originate from a study of CD8 T cells in ankylosing spondylitis. General study results and limits: Reported data indicate significant enrichment of disease-linked clones within matched ankylosing spondylitis synovial fluid. Made up of under 10 highly homologous variants, a TCR beta motif appeared characteristic of ankylosing spondylitis blood.

Quantitative barcoded 5'-RACE was used to prepare TCR beta libraries. MiXCR was run by TCRdb on the 5' RACE reads, yielding one entry per CDR3 protein. This sample has 150,000 or so distinct CDR3 sequences, with around a third found just once. The TCR originated in a male donor with ankylosing spondylitis. Sample: synovial fluid, either unsorted or a sorted T cell fraction (not recorded which).

This chain's CDR3 is CASSVLDSSYNSPLHF. The CDR3 bases are TGTGCCAGCAGCGTCTTGGACAGCTCCTATAATTCACCCCTCCACTTT. The gene calls are TRBV9 and TRBJ1-6; tentative D call: TRBD1 (6 bases). V was cut by 2 bases and J by 0 bases, with 9 bases left in between. The length of the CDR3 is 16 residues. In germline, CDR1 is SGDLS, CDR2 YYNGEE.